The next 18 T cell receptor beta chains were all read from a single sample in a study of post-analysis software for immune sequencing data. Antigen specificity for these receptors is unknown. Study-wide results and caveats: TRBV5-6, TRBV5-1 and TRBV20-1 belonged to a set of roughly 5 TRBV segments that were more frequent in patients than controls.

Carried by the TCR beta cDNA libraries were unique molecular identifiers. TCRdb re-called the PCR reads with MiXCR, one entry per CDR3 protein. There are roughly 620,000 distinct CDR3 sequences in the sample; about 40% occur only once, and around 1.7% lies in the top ten. The specimen was blood. The receptors come from a girl between 10 and 17 years old with multiple sclerosis.

The chain recombines TRBV12-3 or TRBV12-4 with TRBJ2-7, with 10 nucleotides matching TRBD2. The CDR3 is 16 residues long. The J segment lost 0 bases and the V segment lost 4 bases, leaving 6 bases of the junction unmatched. CDR3 protein: CASSSPTSGISYEQYF. As DNA, the CDR3 is TGTGCCAGCAGTTCGCCCACTAGCGGGATCTCCTACGAGCAGTACTTC.

This chain uses TRBV12-3 or TRBV12-4 with TRBJ1-2; no reliable D call. Trimming removed 1 base from V and 1 base from J, with 13 bases in between. This CDR3 is 16 amino acids long. CDR3 region: CASSLGRAFINYGYTF. CDR3 in DNA: TGTGCCAGCAGTTTAGGCAGAGCTTTTATTAACTATGGCTACACCTTC.

The rearrangement joins TRBV5-1 to TRBJ2-1, with D possibly matching TRBD1 (8 bases). The CDR3 is 15 amino acids. Per the germline V gene, CDR1 is SGHRS and CDR2 is YFSETQ. Deletions cut 2 bases from V and 3 bases from J, with 12 bases between. CDR3: CASSFHRGGYNEQFF. The CDR3 bases are TGCGCCAGCAGCTTCCACAGGGGGGGCTACAATGAGCAGTTCTTC.

This clonotype was observed at least ten times. V and J are TRBV12-3 or TRBV12-4 and TRBJ2-7; weak D call: TRBD1 (7 bases). The CDR3 contains 15 residues. Trimming left V 6 bases short and J 2 bases short, with 17 bases between. The DNA for the CDR3 is TGTGCCAGCAGCCCAGGGGGGACACGAACCTACGAGCAGTACTTC. Protein: CASSPGGTRTYEQYF.

There are a few counts of this clonotype. The chain uses TRBV12-3 or TRBV12-4 and TRBJ2-3, with 8 positions matching TRBD2. The CDR3 totals 17 residues. Unmatched junction bases numbered 13, after V lost 5 bases and J lost 3 bases. The CDR3 spells CASSKGLTGGPTDTQYF. As DNA, the CDR3 is TGTGCCAGCAGTAAGGGGCTGACGGGAGGGCCTACAGATACGCAGTATTTT.

Turning to this clonotype: The junction and the germline gene differ at one end; a read error may be behind it. J is TRBJ2-1 and V is TRBV5-1, with 11 bases lining up with TRBD2. Germline V gene lookup returns CDR1 SGHRS and CDR2 YFSETQ. There are 15 residues in the CDR3. Here the CDR3 reads CTSSSVLAGGDEQFF. For the CDR3, the DNA is TGCACCAGCAGCTCGGTCCTAGCGGGAGGTGATGAGCAGTTCTTC.

The gene calls are TRBV29-1 and TRBJ2-1; the match to TRBD2 covers 12 bases. This CDR3 spans 15 amino acids. Germline trimming cut 4 bases from V and 7 bases from J; bases unmatched to any gene: 8. From germline, CDR1 is SQVTM and CDR2 ANQGSEA. The CDR3 sequence is CSVASSGGAPNEQFF. CDR3 nucleotide sequence: TGCAGCGTTGCATCTAGCGGGGGGGCTCCGAATGAGCAGTTCTTC.

The V call is TRBV12-3 or TRBV12-4, the J call TRBJ2-1, with 11 positions matching TRBD1. V trimming: 10 bases; J trimming: 5 bases; junction bases outside the gene matches: 4. CDR3 size: 13 residues. CDR3 sequence: CAIGTGGNNEQFF. The CDR3 nucleotides are TGTGCCATCGGGACAGGGGGGAACAATGAGCAGTTCTTC.

In its sample, this clonotype was seen a few times. The chain joins TRBV20-1 to TRBJ2-7; 10 nucleotides align to TRBD2. This CDR3 has 13 residues. V lost 5 bases, J lost 1 base, and 2 bases stayed unmatched. CDR1 and CDR2 (germline): DFQATT, SNEGSKA (reference sequence). CDR3 sequence reads: CSASTSGSYEQYF. The CDR3, as DNA: TGCAGTGCTTCGACTAGCGGGTCCTACGAGCAGTACTTC.

The rearrangement links TRBV2 to TRBJ1-6; unclear D gene. Germline V CDR1 and CDR2: SNHLY, FYNNEI. Between the trimmed V and J ends, which lost 8 bases and 2 bases, there was a span of 7 bases. This CDR3 region has 13 residues. The CDR3 reads CASRDPYNSPLHF. For the CDR3, the DNA is TGTGCCAGCCGCGACCCCTATAATTCACCCCTCCACTTT.

The chain employs TRBV3-1 and TRBJ2-7, with 9 bases aligning to TRBD1. Germline V CDR1 and CDR2: LGHDT, YNNKEL (reference sequence). The length of the CDR3 is 14 residues. Losses at the gene ends were 8 bases for V and 4 bases for J; bases not matched to a gene: 9. CDR3: CASGGNRGLYEQYF. The DNA for the CDR3 is TGTGCCAGCGGTGGTAACAGGGGGCTGTACGAGCAGTACTTC.

This rearrangement joins TRBV4-2 to TRBJ1-2; TRBD1 aligns across 9 bases. CDR1 LGHNA and CDR2 YNFKEQ come from the germline V gene. J was trimmed by 8 bases and V by 3 bases; bases with no gene match: 13. This CDR3 spans 16 amino acids. CDR3 in amino acids: CASSQTPGQGLRGYTF. The DNA of the CDR3 is TGTGCCAGCAGCCAGACACCGGGACAGGGTCTTCGGGGCTACACCTTC.

CDR3 amino acids: CATSLDRGQETQYF. The DNA for the CDR3 is TGTGCCACCAGCCTAGACAGGGGGCAAGAGACCCAGTACTTC. The V call is TRBV15, the J call TRBJ2-5; 9 bases match TRBD1. With 5 bases clipped from V and 2 bases from J, the junction kept 3 bases outside the gene matches. The CDR3 contains 14 residues. Germline values: CDR1 LNHNV, CDR2 YYDKDF (reference sequence).

The gene calls are TRBV29-1 and TRBJ1-2; no definite D call. The V gene lost 4 bases and the J gene lost 4 bases, with 13 bases spanning the gap. The length of the CDR3 is 13 residues. Germline V gene data show CDR1 as SQVTM and CDR2 as ANQGSEA. CDR3 sequence reads: CSVAQDRRYGYTF. The CDR3, as DNA: TGCAGCGTTGCCCAGGACCGCCGCTATGGCTACACCTTC.

The genes are TRBV20-1 and TRBJ2-7; D possibly matches TRBD1 or TRBD2 (6 bases each). Germline values: CDR1 DFQATT, CDR2 SNEGSKA (reference sequence). The CDR3 totals 15 residues. Trimming took off 0 bases at V and 2 bases at J, with 14 bases between the two ends. In nucleotides, the CDR3 is TGCAGTGCTAGAGATCTAGGGGGGAACCCCTACGAGCAGTACTTC. Its protein product is CSARDLGGNPYEQYF.

There are a few counts of this clonotype. Here the CDR3 reads CASSYSSNRRHIQYF. CDR3 coding DNA: TGTGCCAGCAGTTACTCGAGTAACAGGAGACACATTCAGTACTTC. The chain joins TRBV6-5 to TRBJ2-4, with D possibly matching TRBD1 (5 bases). Germline loops: CDR1 MNHEY, CDR2 SVGAGI. V lost 0 bases and J 8 bases, leaving 14 bases between the germline ends. This CDR3 is built from 15 residues.

This clonotype has a handful of counts. V and J are TRBV3-1 and TRBJ1-5; D remains unclear. This CDR3 is 13 amino acids long. Germline V gene sequence: CDR1 LGHDT, CDR2 YNNKEL (reference sequence). The V end lost 1 base, the J end lost 4 bases, and 5 bases lay between the germline ends. The DNA for the CDR3 is TGTGCCAGCAGCCAAGTCCCAAATCAGCCCCAGCATTTT. This gives the protein CASSQVPNQPQHF.

This clonotype was observed a few times. The rearrangement links TRBV2 to TRBJ2-1, with a weak D call TRBD2 (6 bases). CDR3 length: 17 residues. Germline-derived CDR1 and CDR2 are SNHLY and FYNNEI. V lost 10 bases to trimming and J lost 2 bases, with 24 bases between them. In DNA form, the CDR3 reads TGTGCCACGACTGGCGGGATCGCAAGTAGGACCTACAATGAGCAGTTCTTC. This gives the protein CATTGGIASRTYNEQFF.